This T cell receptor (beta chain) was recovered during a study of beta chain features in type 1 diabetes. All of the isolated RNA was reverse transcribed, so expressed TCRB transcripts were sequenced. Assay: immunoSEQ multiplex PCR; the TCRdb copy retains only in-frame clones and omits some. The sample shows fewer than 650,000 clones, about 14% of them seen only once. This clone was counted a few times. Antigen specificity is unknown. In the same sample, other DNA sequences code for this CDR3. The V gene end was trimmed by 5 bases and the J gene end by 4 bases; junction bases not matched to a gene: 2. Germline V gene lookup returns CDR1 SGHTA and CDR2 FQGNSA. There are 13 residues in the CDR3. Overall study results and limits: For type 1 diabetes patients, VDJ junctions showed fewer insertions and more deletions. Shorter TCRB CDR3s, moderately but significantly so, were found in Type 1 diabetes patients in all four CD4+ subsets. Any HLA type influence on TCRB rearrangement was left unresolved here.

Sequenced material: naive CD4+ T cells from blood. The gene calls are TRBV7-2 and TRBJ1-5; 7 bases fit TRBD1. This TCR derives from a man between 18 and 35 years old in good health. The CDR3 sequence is CASSLQGNQPQHF. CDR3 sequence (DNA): TGTGCCAGCAGCCTACAGGGGAATCAGCCCCAGCATTTT.